This passage covers 11 T cell receptor beta chains from one sample sequenced in a study of vaccination effects on CD4 cells after COVID-19. TCRdb's copy holds only in-frame clones and misses some; the assay was immunoSEQ multiplex PCR. The sample lists about 71,000 clones, approximately 79% occurring once. No cognate antigen is known for these TCRs. Viral peptide pool expansion of antigen-specific CD4+ T cells preceded sequencing in the ViraFEST assay. Subsequent to a culture period of under 11 days, CD4+ T cells were isolated. Absence of prior SARS-CoV-2 infection characterized the vaccine recipients, who showed negative nucleocapsid antibodies. Sequences were derived from CD4+ T cells from PBMCs cultured with HCoV-OC43 spike peptides, sampled before COVID-19 vaccination. This sample's subset: HCoV-OC43 spike overlapping peptide pool stimulation. Receptors were obtained from a human donor who received a COVID-19 vaccine.

The chain couples TRBV7-2 to TRBJ2-3; 9 bases map to TRBD1. This CDR3 has 14 residues. Trimming took 4 bases from V and 11 from J; bases not matched to a gene: 10. Germline CDR1 and CDR2: SGHTA and FQGNSA. CDR3 protein: CASSYRGREKVQYF. The CDR3, as DNA: TGTGCCAGCAGCTACAGGGGGCGGGAGAAGGTGCAGTATTTT.

The chain employs TRBV3-1 (or the pseudogene TRBV3-2) and TRBJ1-6; D is unresolved. Germline V gene lookup returns CDR1 LGHDT and CDR2 YNNKEL (reference sequence). V was pared by 1 base and J by 7 bases, with 8 bases between. The CDR3 has 14 amino acids. The CDR3 protein is CASSQGLENSPLHF. The CDR3 nucleotides are TGTGCCAGCAGCCAAGGACTAGAAAATTCACCCCTCCACTTT.

The gene calls are TRBV4-2 and TRBJ2-5; 10 positions match TRBD2. V lost 1 base and J lost 6; bases outside the gene matches: 5. In germline, CDR1 is LGHNA, CDR2 YNFKEQ. The CDR3 loop spans 15 amino acids. This chain's CDR3 is CASSQGLAGDKTQYF. The CDR3 nucleotides are TGTGCCAGCAGCCAAGGACTAGCGGGCGACAAGACCCAGTACTTC.

This clone was counted only a few times. J is TRBJ1-6 and V is TRBV9; no firm D call. Trimming removed 6 bases from V and 6 bases from J, with 13 bases in between. Germline V lookup: CDR1 SGDLS, CDR2 YYNGEE. The CDR3 spans 14 residues. The DNA for the CDR3 is TGTGCCAGCACCCCTACAGTAACTAATTCACCCCTCCACTTT. Amino acid sequence: CASTPTVTNSPLHF.

The rearrangement uses TRBV5-1 and TRBJ1-2; a possible D gene is TRBD1 (5 bases). The germline V gene has CDR1 SGHRS and CDR2 YFSETQ. Deletions cut 0 bases from V and 2 bases from J, with 11 bases between. This CDR3 contains 15 residues. The CDR3 spells CASSLADNSNYGYTF. DNA for the CDR3: TGCGCCAGCAGCTTGGCGGACAATTCCAACTATGGCTACACCTTC.

This chain links TRBV10-3 with TRBJ1-1, with a possible D match to TRBD1 (6 bases). CDR1 is ENHRY, CDR2 SYGVKD, per germline. Deletions cut 6 bases from V and 4 bases from J, with 18 bases between. The length of the CDR3 is 15 residues. This CDR3 is CAIRPDSAYVTEAFF. DNA for the CDR3: TGTGCCATCAGGCCGGACAGTGCATATGTCACTGAAGCTTTCTTT.

V and J are TRBV11-2 and TRBJ2-3, with TRBD1 identical over 10 bases. The CDR3 sequence is 18 residues long. The ends lost 2 bases at V and 0 bases at J; junction bases unmatched: 8. CDR1 is SGHAT and CDR2 is FQNNGV in the germline V gene. The chain's CDR3 is CASSLYLPGQGSTDTQYF. The CDR3 nucleotides are TGTGCCAGCAGCTTATACCTCCCGGGACAGGGGAGCACAGATACGCAGTATTTT.

The gene calls are TRBV7-7 and TRBJ2-2; 10 bases fit TRBD2. Germline V gives CDR1 SSHAT, CDR2 FNYEAQ (reference sequence). The CDR3 sequence is 15 residues long. J was trimmed by 4 bases and V by 5 bases; bases with no gene match: 4. The CDR3 sequence is CASSPSGGSTGELFF. CDR3 nucleotides: TGTGCCAGCAGCCCTAGCGGGGGATCCACCGGGGAGCTGTTTTTT.

The genes are TRBV28 and TRBJ2-7, with D possibly TRBD1 on 5 matching bases. The CDR3 covers 13 residues. V gave up 7 bases and J gave up 1 base, with 11 bases separating them. Germline V gene lookup returns CDR1 MDHEN and CDR2 SYDVKM. The CDR3 sequence is CASNAGLSYEQYV. DNA of the CDR3: TGTGCCAGCAATGCAGGGTTGTCCTACGAGCAGTACGTC.

The gene calls are TRBV3-1 (or the pseudogene TRBV3-2) and TRBJ2-1; TRBD1 aligns across 9 bases. Per germline, CDR1 LGHDT and CDR2 YNNKEL (reference sequence). Trimming cost V 4 bases and J 8 bases; bases outside gene matches: 9. This CDR3 is built from 15 residues. The chain's CDR3 is CASSRRTGARDEQFF. The CDR3 DNA follows: TGTGCCAGCAGCCGCCGGACAGGGGCTCGGGATGAGCAGTTCTTC.

J is TRBJ2-3 and V is TRBV24-1, with a tentative D call TRBD1 (6 bases). Trimming removed 3 bases at V and 4 bases at J, with 13 bases between. Germline CDR1 reads KGHDR; CDR2 reads SFDVKD. The CDR3 consists of 15 residues. CDR3 sequence: CATSDEQGFPDTQYF. In DNA form, the CDR3 reads TGTGCCACCAGTGATGAACAGGGATTCCCAGATACGCAGTATTTT.